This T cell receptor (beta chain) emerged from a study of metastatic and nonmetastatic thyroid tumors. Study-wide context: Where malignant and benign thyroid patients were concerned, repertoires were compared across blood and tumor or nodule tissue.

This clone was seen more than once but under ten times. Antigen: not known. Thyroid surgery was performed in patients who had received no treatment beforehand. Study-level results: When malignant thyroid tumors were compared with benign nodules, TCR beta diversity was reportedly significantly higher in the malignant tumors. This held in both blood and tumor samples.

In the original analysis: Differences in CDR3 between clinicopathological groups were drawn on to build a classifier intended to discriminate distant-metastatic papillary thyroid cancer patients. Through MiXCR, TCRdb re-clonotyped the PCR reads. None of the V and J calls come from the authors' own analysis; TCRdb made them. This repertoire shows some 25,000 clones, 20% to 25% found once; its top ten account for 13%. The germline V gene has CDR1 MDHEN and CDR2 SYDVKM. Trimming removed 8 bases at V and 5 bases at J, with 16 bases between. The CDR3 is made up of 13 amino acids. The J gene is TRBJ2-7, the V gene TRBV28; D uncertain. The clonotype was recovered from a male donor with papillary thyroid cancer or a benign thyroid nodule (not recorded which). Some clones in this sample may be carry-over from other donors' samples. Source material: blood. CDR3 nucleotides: TGTGCCAGCCGAATCTGGAGAAGCCACGAGCAGTACTTC. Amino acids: CASRIWRSHEQYF.